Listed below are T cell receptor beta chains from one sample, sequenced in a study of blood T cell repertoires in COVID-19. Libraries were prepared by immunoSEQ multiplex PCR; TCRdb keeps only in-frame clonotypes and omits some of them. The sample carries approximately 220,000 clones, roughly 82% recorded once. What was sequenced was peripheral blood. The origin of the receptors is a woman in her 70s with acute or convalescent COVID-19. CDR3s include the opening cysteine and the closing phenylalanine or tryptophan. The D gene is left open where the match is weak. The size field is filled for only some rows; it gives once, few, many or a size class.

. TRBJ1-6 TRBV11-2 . TGTGCCAGCAGCCTCCTAAGGGGGGGCAATTCACCCCTCCACTTT CASSLLRGGNSPLHF
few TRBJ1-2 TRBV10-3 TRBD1 TGTGCCATCGGACAGGGCGACTATGGCTACACCTTC CAIGQGDYGYTF
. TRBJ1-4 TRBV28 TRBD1 TGTGCCAGCAGTTTTAGATCGACAGGGGTGGGAGAAAAACTGTTTTTT CASSFRSTGVGEKLFF
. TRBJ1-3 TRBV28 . TGTGCCAGCCGCCGGGACACCCTTGGGGGAAACACCATATATTTT CASRRDTLGGNTIYF
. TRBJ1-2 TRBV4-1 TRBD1 TGCGCCAGCAGCCATCTCAGACGACAGGGCCAAAGCTTTTATGGCTACACCTTC CASSHLRRQGQSFYGYTF
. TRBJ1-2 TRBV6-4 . TGTGCCAGCAGTGAAAGCGGGGGGTATGGCTACACCTTC CASSESGGYGYTF
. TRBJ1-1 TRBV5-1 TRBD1 TGCGCCAGCAGCTCCGGACAGGGGCGGGTGAACACTGAAGCTTTCTTT CASSSGQGRVNTEAFF
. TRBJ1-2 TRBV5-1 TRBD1 TGCGCCAGCAGCTCGGGACAGGGTATATATGGCTACACCTTC CASSSGQGIYGYTF
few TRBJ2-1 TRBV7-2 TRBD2 TGTGCCAGCAGCGTAGGGGGACTAGCGACCTACAATGAGCAGTTCTTC CASSVGGLATYNEQFF
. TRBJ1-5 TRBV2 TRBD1 TGTGCCAGCATGGGACAGACATCCAATCAGCCCCAGCATTTT CASMGQTSNQPQHF
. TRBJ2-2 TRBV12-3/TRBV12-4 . TGTGCCACCTCCACTAGCATCGGGGAGCTGTTTTTT CATSTSIGELFF
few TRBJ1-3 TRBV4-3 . TGCGCCAGCAGCCCAGGAGGTTCTGGAAACACCATATATTTT CASSPGGSGNTIYF
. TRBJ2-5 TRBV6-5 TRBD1 TGTGCCAGCAGTTACACCCGACAGGGGGCGAGGGAGACCCAGTACTTC CASSYTRQGARETQYF
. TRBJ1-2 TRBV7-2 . TGTGCCAGCAGCTTAGCGCCTGGGCGCCTGCAACTTAACTATGGCTACACCTTC CASSLAPGRLQLNYGYTF
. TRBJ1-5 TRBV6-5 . TGTGCCAGCTTCACGGCTCCCGGGCAGCCCCAGCATTTT CASFTAPGQPQHF
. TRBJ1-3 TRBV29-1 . TGCAGCGTTGTTCGGGACTCTGGAAACACCATATATTTT CSVVRDSGNTIYF
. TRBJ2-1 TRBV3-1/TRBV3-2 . TGTGCCAGCAGCCAAGGGGGCGTCTTGTGGCACCAGTTCTTC CASSQGGVLWHQFF
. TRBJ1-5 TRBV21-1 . TGTGCCAGCCGGGAGTATAGCAATCAGCCCCAGCATTTT CASREYSNQPQHF
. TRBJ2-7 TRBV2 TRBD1 TGTGCCAGCGTAGGGACAGGCCCTACGGTGAGGTACTTC CASVGTGPTVRYF
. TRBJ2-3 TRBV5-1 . TGCGCCAGCAGCTTGGAGGGGTCGGGCACAGATACGCAGTATTTT CASSLEGSGTDTQYF
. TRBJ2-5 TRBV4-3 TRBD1 TGCGCCAGCAGCCAAGATTTGGGACAGCCCCTCGGAGAGACCCAGTACTTC CASSQDLGQPLGETQYF
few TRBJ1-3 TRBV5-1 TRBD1 TGCGCCAGCGGTTACCGGGACAGGGACTCTGGAAACACCATATATTTT CASGYRDRDSGNTIYF
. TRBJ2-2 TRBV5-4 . TGTGCCAGCGCCCCTGGACAAACCGGGGAGCTGTTTTTT CASAPGQTGELFF
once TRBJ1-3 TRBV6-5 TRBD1 TGTGCCAGCAGGGACAGGGGCTACGGAAACACCATATATTTT CASRDRGYGNTIYF
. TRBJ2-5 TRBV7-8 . TGTGCCAGCAGCAACAGACAGTACCAAGAGACCCAGTACTTC CASSNRQYQETQYF
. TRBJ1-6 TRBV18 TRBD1 TGTGCCAGCTCTCCAGGGGGCGGCTTTTCTAATTCACCCCTCCACTTT CASSPGGGFSNSPLHF
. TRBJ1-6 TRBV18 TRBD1 TGTGCCAGCTCACCCTACCTCTCTCACAGGGGGAAAGATAATTCACCCCTCCACTTT CASSPYLSHRGKDNSPLHF
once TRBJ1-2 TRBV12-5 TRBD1 TGTGCTAGTGGTTTGATAACAGGGGGCGCCTGGGGCTACACCTTC CASGLITGGAWGYTF
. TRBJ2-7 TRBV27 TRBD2 TGTGCCAGCAGTAGGGGACTAGCGGGGGGTCTCGAATTTTACGAGCAGTACTTC CASSRGLAGGLEFYEQYF
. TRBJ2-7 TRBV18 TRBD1 TGTGCCAGCTCACCAGAACAGGGGGACGAGCAGTACTTC CASSPEQGDEQYF
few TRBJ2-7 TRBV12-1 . TGTGCCAGCAGCTTTGGGGGACAGAGACCTGGACAGTACTTC CASSFGGQRPGQYF
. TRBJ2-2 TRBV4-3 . TGCGCCAGCAGCCAGGGGGGGCAGGGTGGTTTTAACACCGGGGAGCTGTTTTTT CASSQGGQGGFNTGELFF
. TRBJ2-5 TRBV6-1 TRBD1 TGTGCCAGCAGTGAAGAAGGTCTTCTGACGGGACAGGGATTAATCGGGACCCAGTACTTC CASSEEGLLTGQGLIGTQYF
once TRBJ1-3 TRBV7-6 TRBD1 TGTGCCAGCAGCTTCGGGACAGGGGCTGGAAACACCATATATTTT CASSFGTGAGNTIYF
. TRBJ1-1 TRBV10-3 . TGTGCCAGCCGCCCGGGGATGAACACTGAAGCTTTCTTT CASRPGMNTEAFF
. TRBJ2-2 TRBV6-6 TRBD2 TGTGCCAGCAGAAGCCTTAGCGGGGGGCCCACCGGGGAGCTGTTTTTT CASRSLSGGPTGELFF
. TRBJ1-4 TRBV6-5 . TGTGCCAGCAGTTATGACGGGAGTCGGTTTGAAAAACTGTTTTTT CASSYDGSRFEKLFF
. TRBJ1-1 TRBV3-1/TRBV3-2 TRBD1 TGTGCCAGCAGCCCCCGGGACAGGGGGCGTAACACTGAAGCTTTCTTT CASSPRDRGRNTEAFF
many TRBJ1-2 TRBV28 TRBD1 TGTGCCAGCAGTATACCGACAGGGGCCTCCGGAAACTATGGCTACACCTTC CASSIPTGASGNYGYTF
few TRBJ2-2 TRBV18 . TGTGCCAGCTCACCACGGGACACTGGCACCGGGGAGCTGTTTTTT CASSPRDTGTGELFF
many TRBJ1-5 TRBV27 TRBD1 TGTGCCAGCAGTTTAGATGCGGACAGGGGACGAAGGTCAGCCCAGCATTTT CASSLDADRGRRSAQHF
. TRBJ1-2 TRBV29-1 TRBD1 TGCAGCGTGCGGACAGGGATAAACTATGGCTACACCTTC CSVRTGINYGYTF
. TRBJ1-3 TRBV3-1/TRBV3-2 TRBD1 TGTGCCAGCAGCCAAGGGGCAGGGGGCTTTCATGGGTCTGGAAACACCATATATTTT CASSQGAGGFHGSGNTIYF
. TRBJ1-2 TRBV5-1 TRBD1 TGCGCCAGCAGCCCCGGGACAGTAGATGGCTACACCTTC CASSPGTVDGYTF
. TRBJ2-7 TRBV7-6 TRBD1 TGTGCCAGCAGCCTCGGACAGGATCCCTCCTACGAGCAGTACTTC CASSLGQDPSYEQYF
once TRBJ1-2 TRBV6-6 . TGTGCCAGCGCAAACTCAGGGCTCTATGGCTACACCTTC CASANSGLYGYTF
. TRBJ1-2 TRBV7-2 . TGTGCCAGCAGCCACAGGACTAACTATGGCTACACCTTC CASSHRTNYGYTF
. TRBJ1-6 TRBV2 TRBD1 TGTGCCAGCAGTGAATCGGGACAGGTGAATTCACCCCTCCACTTT CASSESGQVNSPLHF
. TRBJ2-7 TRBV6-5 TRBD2 TGTGCCAGCGGGGGGAGGGGATTTTTAGAGCAGTACTTC CASGGRGFLEQYF
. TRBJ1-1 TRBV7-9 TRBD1 TGTGCCAGCAGCTCCGGACAGGGGTATGAAGCTTTCTTT CASSSGQGYEAFF
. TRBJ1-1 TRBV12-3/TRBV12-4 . TGTGCCAGCAGTTTACAGCTCGGGACACCTCCGGGCTTT CASSLQLGTPPGF
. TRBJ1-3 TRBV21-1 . TGTGCCAGCAGCGTACAGGTAACTGGAAACACCATATATTTT CASSVQVTGNTIYF
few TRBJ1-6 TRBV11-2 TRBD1 TGTGCCAGCAGCCGGGACAGGGGGAATAATTCACCCCTCCACTTT CASSRDRGNNSPLHF
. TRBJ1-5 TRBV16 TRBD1 TGTGCCAGCAGCCCTGACAGGGCGAGCAATCAGCCCCAGCATTTT CASSPDRASNQPQHF
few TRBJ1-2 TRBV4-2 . TGTGCCAGCAGCCAAGAAGCAGACAAGAACTATGGCTACACCTTC CASSQEADKNYGYTF
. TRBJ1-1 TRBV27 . TGTGCCAGCAGTGAGGACATACGGAACACTGAAGCTTTCTTT CASSEDIRNTEAFF
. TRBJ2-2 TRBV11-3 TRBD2 TGTGCCAGCAGCTCAACTAGCGGGGGTTACACCGGGGAGCTGTTTTTT CASSSTSGGYTGELFF
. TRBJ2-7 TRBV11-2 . TGTGCCAGCAGCTTTCAGGGGACGAACTCCTACGAGCAGTACTTC CASSFQGTNSYEQYF
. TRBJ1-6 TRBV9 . TGTGCCAGCAGCCCTGACAGTAATTCACCCCTCCACTTT CASSPDSNSPLHF
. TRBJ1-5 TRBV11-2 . TGTGCCAGCAGCTCTACTAGGGTCGGGACCCAGCATTTT CASSSTRVGTQHF